This TCR beta chain was recorded in a study of cytomegalovirus exposure and HLA in healthy donors. Regarding the study as a whole: In a later analysis, TCR beta V- and J-gene trimming was associated with a missense DCLRE1C variant. Some V segments (TRBV6-2 and TRBV6-3 among them) were excluded as indistinguishable.

A remark on this clone: No antigen is known for it.

With 60 Vbeta and 13 Jbeta primers, the PCR was carried out. Method: immunoSEQ multiplex PCR; TCRdb's copy keeps in-frame clones and lacks some. The table lists approximately 150,000 clones, approximately 80% of them singletons. Germline CDR1 reads MDHEN; CDR2 reads SYDVKM. V lost 10 bases and J lost 4; bases outside the gene matches: 5. CDR3 size: 13 residues. This TCR was sampled from a middle-aged woman in good health and CMV-seropositive. Material: PBMCs. The chain joins TRBV28 to TRBJ2-7; 12 bases align to TRBD2. CDR3 in DNA: TGTGCCACCGGACTAGCGGGACGATACGAGCAGTACTTC. Its protein product is CATGLAGRYEQYF.